Only one count was recorded for the clone carrying this T cell receptor (beta chain). As yet, its antigen is unknown. V shed 6 bases, J shed 8 bases, and the junction held 10 bases outside the gene matches. Germline CDR1 SEHNR, CDR2 FQNEAQ (reference sequence). There are 14 residues in the CDR3. TCR beta sequencing was performed on blood CD8+ and CD4+ T cells. The source of the sample is a study of CD8 T cells in Susac syndrome. Random hexamers primed reverse transcription of about 0.5 to 1 ug RNA. Multiplex PCR with immunoSEQ amplified the TCR beta CDR3 across 54 Vbeta and 13 Jbeta. Each CDR3 protein is one row after TCRdb ran MiXCR on the immunoSEQ multiplex PCR reads. The sample lists 200,000 to 250,000 distinct CDR3 sequences, about 94% occurring once. Findings and caveats of the study: As the study acknowledged, the number of individuals in its TCR sequencing and HLA analysis was relatively small.

The sequence was collected from a human donor with multiple sclerosis. This rearrangement joins TRBV7-9 to TRBJ2-1; 7 nucleotides align to TRBD2. Sequenced: CD8+ T cells from PBMCs. CDR3 nucleotides: TGTGCCAGCAGACCGAGCGGGATAGTCGATGAGCAGTTCTTC. This sequence encodes CASRPSGIVDEQFF.